This T cell receptor (beta chain) originates from a study of cytomegalovirus exposure and HLA in healthy donors. General study points: Information on immune exposure was restricted to one variable (CMV serostatus). In most subjects, TCR beta sequences reportedly gave accurate predictions of HLA-A and HLA-B alleles. It was 150 or so TCR beta chains that were listed as cytomegalovirus-associated.

PCR amplification relied on 60 Vbeta primers (plus 13 Jbeta primers). Per the authors' pipeline: In a later analysis, about 9.9 million of about 80 million unique beta chains occurred in at least two donors. Assay used: immunoSEQ multiplex PCR; TCRdb lists only in-frame clones, some missing. That table supplies the V and J calls and clone size; D and trimming were determined from the DNA. The profile shows about 160,000 clones, about three quarters of them singletons. The germline V and J ends were trimmed by 4 bases and 1 base, with 12 bases remaining between them. The germline V gene has CDR1 LGHNA and CDR2 YNFKEQ. This CDR3 is 15 amino acids long. Points on this clone: The target antigen is unknown.

The sequencing input was PBMCs. The sequence was obtained from a woman between 25 and 40 years old in good health and CMV-seronegative. The chain links TRBV4-2 to TRBJ2-3; maybe TRBD1 (6 bases). The DNA of the CDR3 is TGTGCCAGCAGCCCAGGGGATAGCGGCACAGATACGCAGTATTTT. As protein: CASSPGDSGTDTQYF.